This T cell receptor (beta chain) derives from a study of blood T cell repertoires in COVID-19. Across the study: PBMCs, B-cell-depleted T cells, or T cells provided the cDNA or gDNA that made up the material.

The CDR3 is 16 residues long. CDR1 is SNHLY, CDR2 FYNNEI, per germline. Trimming took 10 bases from V and 5 from J; bases not matched to a gene: 18. In Seattle, patients joined the study during active infection and were tracked longitudinally. Authors' processing steps: Estimation of nucleated cell counts was performed using reference gene primer amplification. Method: immunoSEQ multiplex PCR; TCRdb's copy keeps in-frame clones and lacks some. D and trimming were read from the DNA, whereas the V and J calls and clone size are those reported in that table. The data show 150,000 to 250,000 clones, around 75% seen once.

This TCR was sampled from a middle-aged woman with COVID-19, enrolled during active disease. Sequencing was carried out using peripheral blood. The chain joins TRBV2 to TRBJ1-2, with 8 bases matching TRBD1. CDR3 in amino acids: CATTGQGAPQIYGYTF. The CDR3 DNA is TGTGCCACCACCGGACAGGGAGCTCCGCAAATATATGGCTACACCTTC.